This section outlines one T cell receptor beta chain sequence together with its context. Its antigen remains unidentified. This entry comes from a study of cytomegalovirus exposure and HLA in healthy donors. Background on the study: It was reported in a later analysis that the same platform had been used for the approximately 110 validation repertoires as for the roughly 710 first-cohort repertoires.

The study, taken as a whole, reports: One later analysis, an examination of the 100 to 150 validation repertoires, found that first-cohort TCR clusters tended to co-occur in them. The listing of 150 to 200 TCR beta chains classed them as cytomegalovirus-associated.

Sequencing used immunoSEQ multiplex PCR; TCRdb keeps in-frame clones, though not all of them. This repertoire shows some 98,000 clones, 87% found once; its top ten account for about 5.7%. The CDR3 sequence is 14 residues long. Trimming took 3 bases from V and 4 from J; bases not matched to a gene: 6. The germline V gene has CDR1 WSHSY and CDR2 SAAADI. The gene calls are TRBV10-2 and TRBJ2-7; 7 positions agree with TRBD2. The sequenced sample was PBMCs. The receptor was isolated from a man between 18 and 35 years old in good health and CMV-seropositive. The CDR3: CASSEGGSVYEQYF. The CDR3 nucleotides read TGCGCCAGCAGTGAAGGCGGGAGCGTTTACGAGCAGTACTTC.